This is a list of T cell receptor beta chains from one sample in a study of CXCR3-negative and CXCR3-positive naive CD8 T cells. TCRdb reanalyzed the 5' RACE reads, giving one entry per CDR3 protein sequence and no DNA. The sample holds some 140,000 distinct CDR3 sequences. Sample: naive CXCR3+ CD8+ T cells from blood. The receptors here all came from a human donor in good health. Some clones in this sample may be carry-over from other donors' samples. Each CDR3 is given with its conserved first and last residue. Fields, in order: CDR3 protein, J gene, V gene.

CDR3 protein: CSASEIAGINEQFF
J gene: TRBJ2-1
V gene: TRBV20-1

CDR3 protein: CGSSFPDTQYF
J gene: TRBJ2-3
V gene: TRBV6-2/TRBV6-3

CDR3 protein: CASERTYLTEAFF
J gene: TRBJ1-1
V gene: TRBV6-1

CDR3 protein: CASSQERTGRTDTQYF
J gene: TRBJ2-3
V gene: TRBV4-3

CDR3 protein: CASSQDLGQSNQPQHF
J gene: TRBJ1-5
V gene: TRBV4-3

CDR3 protein: CASSFPLADTQYF
J gene: TRBJ2-3
V gene: TRBV27

CDR3 protein: CSARLPTGLAATDTQYF
J gene: TRBJ2-3
V gene: TRBV20-1

CDR3 protein: CASSSRQNYGYTF
J gene: TRBJ1-2
V gene: TRBV7-2

CDR3 protein: CASSPWTGGDTEAFF
J gene: TRBJ1-1
V gene: TRBV7-9

CDR3 protein: CSARGRGGVNIQYF
J gene: TRBJ2-4
V gene: TRBV20-1

CDR3 protein: CAWSVQVSEQYF
J gene: TRBJ2-7
V gene: TRBV30

CDR3 protein: CASSITSAGGVTDTQYF
J gene: TRBJ2-3
V gene: TRBV13